The T cell receptor beta chain described here comes from a study of graft-versus-host responses after intestinal transplantation. Whole-study context: Uniformly, recipients were administered anti-thymocyte globulin induction with subsequent tacrolimus and steroids for two to three years. General observations from the study: Where graft-donor T cell macrochimerism was present, patients had high graft-versus-host to host-versus-graft clonal ratios in allografts.

Of note for this clone: The target antigen is unknown.

The protocol was immunoSEQ multiplex PCR, while the TCRdb copy is restricted to in-frame clones and leaves out a portion. The sample holds about 85,000 clones, around four fifths seen once. Trimming took 6 bases from V and 1 from J; bases not matched to a gene: 6. The CDR3 is 15 residues long. Germline CDR1 is MNHNS and CDR2 is SASEGT. The chain has TRBV6-1 and TRBJ2-7, with 10 bases that match TRBD2. The sequenced sample was unstimulated CD8+ T cells sorted from spleen or lymph node cells, obtained before intestinal transplant. The source of this sequence is a human donor who received an intestinal transplant. CDR3 nucleotides: TGTGCCAGCAGATATACTAGCGGGGCTTCCTACGAGCAGTACTTC. It specifies CASRYTSGASYEQYF.